The sequence of this T cell receptor (beta chain) was determined in a study of metastatic and nonmetastatic thyroid tumors. The wider study: Repertoire comparisons spanned blood and tumor or nodule tissue from malignant and benign thyroid patients. Study results and caveats: Across blood and tumor, TCR beta diversity in malignant thyroid tumors was reportedly significantly higher than in benign nodules.

Note on this clone: Its antigen is not known.

Thyroid surgery took place with no prior treatment in any patient. Trimming removed 1 base from V and 6 bases from J, with 6 bases in between. The CDR3 spans 12 residues. Germline CDR1 LNHDA, CDR2 SQIVND (reference sequence). Source study methods: CDR3 was compared across clinicopathological groups, and the resulting differences were used to build a distant-metastasis classifier for papillary thyroid cancer. TCRdb re-called clones via MiXCR from the PCR reads. The V and J calls come from TCRdb's annotation, not from the publication. The repertoire holds 50,000 or so clones, with approximately 24% as singletons.

The J gene is TRBJ1-2, the V gene TRBV19, with D unclear. The sample taken for sequencing was blood. The clonotype comes from a male donor with papillary thyroid cancer or a benign thyroid nodule (not recorded which). Some clones in this sample may be carry-over from other donors' samples. CDR3 sequence reads: CASSIAGNGYTF. The CDR3 DNA follows: TGTGCCAGTAGTATAGCCGGTAATGGCTACACCTTC.